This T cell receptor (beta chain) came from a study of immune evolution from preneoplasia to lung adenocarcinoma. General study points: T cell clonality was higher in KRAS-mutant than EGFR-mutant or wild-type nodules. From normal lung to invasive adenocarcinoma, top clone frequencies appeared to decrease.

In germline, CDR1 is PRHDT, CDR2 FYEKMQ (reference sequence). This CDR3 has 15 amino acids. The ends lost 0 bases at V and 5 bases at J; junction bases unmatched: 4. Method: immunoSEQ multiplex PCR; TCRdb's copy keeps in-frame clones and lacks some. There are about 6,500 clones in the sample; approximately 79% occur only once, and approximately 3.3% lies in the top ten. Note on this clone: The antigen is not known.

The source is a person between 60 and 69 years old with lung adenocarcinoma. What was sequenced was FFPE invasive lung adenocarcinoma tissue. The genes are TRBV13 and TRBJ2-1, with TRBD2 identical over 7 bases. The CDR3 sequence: CASSLGGSGDNEQFF. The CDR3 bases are TGTGCCAGCAGCTTAGGCGGGAGCGGGGACAATGAGCAGTTCTTC.